Included here is one T cell receptor beta chain sequence, with context. The antigen is undetermined. Ipilimumab-mediated CTLA-4 blockade plus focal radiation was given to patients having chemo-refractory metastatic non-small-cell lung cancer. The source of the sample is a study of radiotherapy plus CTLA-4 blockade in lung cancer. Across the whole study: Among patients, 15% to 20% showed objective responses, and approximately 29% had disease control. Study-wide results and caveats: Tumor-origin TCR clones grew in blood after radiotherapy plus ipilimumab.

The table came from immunoSEQ multiplex PCR; TCRdb's copy has only in-frame clones and leaves some out. The table has about 51,000 clones, about 77% seen once. The V end lost 6 bases, the J end lost 1 base, and 15 bases lay between the germline ends. The V gene's germline CDR1 is SEHNR and CDR2 FQNEAQ (reference sequence). The CDR3 loop spans 15 amino acids. This sequence was found in a human donor with non-small cell lung cancer whose response to radiotherapy plus ipilimumab could not be evaluated. The source was peripheral blood, collected from a patient treated with radiotherapy plus ipilimumab. This chain links TRBV7-9 with TRBJ1-1; perhaps TRBD1 as D (6 bases). CDR3 residues: CASRRNGQTNTEAFF. In nucleotides, the CDR3 is TGTGCCAGCAGACGAAACGGACAGACGAACACTGAAGCTTTCTTT.